These 8 T cell receptor beta chains originate from one sample sequenced in a study of beta chain features in type 1 diabetes. Expressed TCRB transcripts were sequenced because the isolated RNA had all been reverse transcribed beforehand. Some clones are missing from TCRdb's copy, which holds only in-frame ones; the method was immunoSEQ multiplex PCR. The sample records some 270,000 clones, around 7.8% being singletons. The sequenced sample consisted of central memory CD4+ T cells from blood. All receptors derive from a woman aged 18-35 years in good health.

This clone was seen a few times. DNA for the CDR3: TGTGCCAGCAGCTTAATGTTGGGGCAGGGGGTCGACAATGAGCAGTTCTTC. Its protein is CASSLMLGQGVDNEQFF. The genes are TRBV7-8 and TRBJ2-1; 7 bases are shared with TRBD1. CDR1 and CDR2 (germline): SGHVS, FQNEAQ. V lost 2 bases and J lost 5; bases outside the gene matches: 12. The CDR3 length is 17 residues.

V and J are TRBV7-2 and TRBJ2-3, with D possibly matching TRBD1 (6 bases). The V end was cut by 1 base, the J end by 1 base, with 15 bases between. This CDR3 contains 17 residues. Germline loops: CDR1 SGHTA, CDR2 FQGNSA. The CDR3: CASSLVGASRGTDTQYF. The CDR3 DNA reads TGTGCCAGCAGCTTAGTGGGGGCCTCGAGGGGCACAGATACGCAGTATTTT.

This clone was seen a handful of times. The rearrangement joins TRBV7-2 to TRBJ2-3; D is perhaps TRBD1 or TRBD2 (5 bases each). Germline CDR1 SGHTA, CDR2 FQGNSA. V was pared by 5 bases and J by 7 bases, with 7 bases between. This CDR3 contains 11 residues. The CDR3 loop is CASSGGYTQYF. The DNA for the CDR3 is TGTGCCAGCAGCGGGGGATATACGCAGTATTTT.

A few counts support this clone. V and J are TRBV27 and TRBJ2-5; TRBD2 might be the D (5 bases). Deletions cut 2 bases from V and 4 bases from J, with 14 bases between. Germline lookup yields CDR1 MNHEY and CDR2 SMNVEV (reference sequence). The CDR3 runs to 15 residues. The CDR3 loop reads CASSLDYGVGETQYF. DNA of the CDR3: TGTGCCAGCAGTTTAGATTACGGGGTCGGAGAGACCCAGTACTTC.

In its sample, this clone was seen a few times. The V gene is TRBV9, the J gene TRBJ2-1, with D perhaps TRBD2 (6 bases). The CDR3 has 15 amino acids. CDR1 and CDR2 from the germline V gene are SGDLS and YYNGEE. Trimming pared 4 bases from V and 4 bases from J, leaving 15 bases between. The CDR3 region is CASSPRLADYNEQFF. The CDR3, as DNA: TGTGCCAGCAGCCCCCGCTTAGCGGATTACAATGAGCAGTTCTTC.

V gene TRBV5-1 combines with J gene TRBJ2-2; unclear D gene. Germline CDR1 and CDR2: SGHRS and YFSETQ. Trimming shortened V by 3 bases and J by 5 bases, and 11 bases separated the two germline ends. This CDR3 has 14 amino acids. DNA of the CDR3: TGCGCCAGCAGCTCGAAATTAGAAACCGGGGAGCTGTTTTTT. It encodes CASSSKLETGELFF.

This chain joins TRBV21-1 and TRBJ2-1; the DNA was not used to check the table's D call, TRBD1. TRBV21-1 is flagged as a pseudogene. The CDR3 runs to 16 residues. This CDR3 reads CASSKAQGYSYNEQFF. The DNA of the CDR3 is TGTGCCAGCAGCAAAGCACAGGGATACTCCTACAATGAGCAGTTCTTC.

This clone was detected only a few times. This sequence joins TRBV13 and TRBJ2-5, with D hard to call. CDR1 is PRHDT and CDR2 is FYEKMQ in the germline V gene (reference sequence). The V end was cut by 7 bases, the J end by 3 bases, with 9 bases between. CDR3 length: 12 amino acids. The CDR3 nucleotides read TGTGCCAGCAAGTGGAGCGAAGAGACCCAGTACTTC. It encodes CASKWSEETQYF.